Listed below are T cell receptor beta chains from one sample, sequenced in a study of cytomegalovirus exposure and HLA in healthy donors. This table comes from immunoSEQ multiplex PCR, and its TCRdb copy is limited to in-frame clones, with some not included. The table lists some 140,000 clones, 79% of them singletons. Specimen: PBMCs. These receptors came from a middle-aged man in good health and CMV-seropositive. The CDR3 runs from the conserved cysteine through the conserved F or W. D genes are given only for firm matches. Size values are once, few and many counts, or a class for expanded clones, and some rows have none.

D: NA
J: TRBJ2-5
V: TRBV28
size: NA
CDR3: CASSFSQETQYF
DNA: TGTGCCAGCAGTTTCAGTCAAGAGACCCAGTACTTC

D: NA
J: TRBJ2-7
V: TRBV9
size: NA
CDR3: CASSGSVQDEQYF
DNA: TGTGCCAGCAGCGGATCAGTACAGGACGAGCAGTACTTC

D: NA
J: TRBJ2-3
V: TRBV6-5
size: NA
CDR3: CAGLSGGTDTQYF
DNA: TGTGCCGGCCTATCAGGGGGCACAGATACGCAGTATTTT

D: NA
J: TRBJ1-1
V: TRBV7-8
size: NA
CDR3: CASSFGGNTEAFF
DNA: TGTGCCAGCAGCTTCGGAGGAAACACTGAAGCTTTCTTT

D: NA
J: TRBJ1-3
V: TRBV5-1
size: NA
CDR3: CASSLEKGVPGNTIYF
DNA: TGCGCCAGCAGCTTGGAAAAGGGGGTTCCCGGAAACACCATATATTTT

D: TRBD1
J: TRBJ2-2
V: TRBV10-1
size: once
CDR3: CASSVDRAGELFF
DNA: TGCGCCAGCAGCGTGGACAGGGCCGGGGAGCTGTTTTTT

D: TRBD1
J: TRBJ2-2
V: TRBV11-3
size: NA
CDR3: CASSGQGPNTGELFF
DNA: TGTGCCAGCAGCGGACAGGGGCCTAACACCGGGGAGCTGTTTTTT

D: NA
J: TRBJ1-1
V: TRBV5-1
size: NA
CDR3: CATRGGGMNTEAFF
DNA: TGCGCCACCAGGGGCGGGGGAATGAACACTGAAGCTTTCTTT

D: NA
J: TRBJ1-1
V: TRBV28
size: NA
CDR3: CASSFGGPSTEAFF
DNA: TGTGCCAGCAGTTTCGGGGGGCCGAGCACTGAAGCTTTCTTT

D: NA
J: TRBJ1-2
V: TRBV1
size: NA
CDR3: CTTDRAFPYGYTF
DNA: TGCACCACCGACAGGGCGTTCCCTTATGGCTACACCTTC

D: TRBD1
J: TRBJ1-2
V: TRBV6-1
size: NA
CDR3: CASSETGTGYGYTF
DNA: TGTGCCAGCAGTGAGACCGGGACAGGCTATGGCTACACCTTC

D: TRBD1
J: TRBJ1-2
V: TRBV6-4
size: NA
CDR3: CASSDRDRGHYGYTF
DNA: TGTGCCAGCAGTGACCGGGACAGGGGACACTATGGCTACACCTTC

D: NA
J: TRBJ2-7
V: TRBV30
size: few
CDR3: CAYGHGNYYEQYF
DNA: TGTGCCTACGGACACGGAAATTACTACGAGCAGTACTTC

D: TRBD1
J: TRBJ1-1
V: TRBV6-5
size: NA
CDR3: CASSHFDRGLTEAFF
DNA: TGTGCCAGCAGCCATTTCGACAGGGGGCTCACTGAAGCTTTCTTT

D: TRBD2
J: TRBJ2-1
V: TRBV9
size: NA
CDR3: CASSPRSGSMNEQFF
DNA: TGTGCCAGCAGCCCCCGAAGCGGGAGTATGAATGAGCAGTTCTTC

D: TRBD1
J: TRBJ1-5
V: TRBV10-3
size: NA
CDR3: CAISGGDRGLQPQHF
DNA: TGTGCCATCAGTGGTGGGGACAGGGGGCTTCAGCCCCAGCATTTT

D: NA
J: TRBJ2-7
V: TRBV7-6
size: few
CDR3: CASSLAGRAPYEQYF
DNA: TGTGCCAGCAGCTTAGCCGGCAGGGCACCCTACGAGCAGTACTTC

D: TRBD1
J: TRBJ1-4
V: TRBV2
size: NA
CDR3: CASRAGTGNEKLFF
DNA: TGTGCCAGCCGTGCCGGGACAGGGAACGAAAAACTGTTTTTT

D: NA
J: TRBJ2-5
V: TRBV18
size: NA
CDR3: CASSPQEEETQYF
DNA: TGTGCCAGCTCACCCCAGGAGGAAGAGACCCAGTACTTC

D: TRBD2
J: TRBJ2-7
V: TRBV5-1
size: NA
CDR3: CASSFDGTSGRYEQYF
DNA: TGCGCCAGCAGCTTCGACGGGACTAGCGGGAGGTACGAGCAGTACTTC

D: TRBD1
J: TRBJ1-2
V: TRBV6-1
size: NA
CDR3: CASSGLGQGGGNYGYTF
DNA: TGTGCCAGCAGTGGACTTGGACAGGGCGGGGGTAACTATGGCTACACCTTC

D: TRBD1
J: TRBJ2-3
V: TRBV6-4
size: NA
CDR3: CASSDGTGTFSTDTQYF
DNA: TGTGCCAGCAGTGACGGGACAGGGACTTTTAGCACAGATACGCAGTATTTT

D: TRBD2
J: TRBJ2-7
V: TRBV6-5
size: NA
CDR3: CASTQSLAGDEQYF
DNA: TGTGCCAGCACCCAGTCGCTAGCGGGAGACGAGCAGTACTTC

D: TRBD1
J: TRBJ1-4
V: TRBV5-1
size: NA
CDR3: CASRLGRTGGEKLFF
DNA: TGCGCCAGCAGACTGGGTAGGACAGGGGGCGAAAAACTGTTTTTT

D: NA
J: TRBJ2-1
V: TRBV2
size: NA
CDR3: CASILGGGKNEQFF
DNA: NA

D: TRBD1
J: TRBJ2-7
V: TRBV7-9
size: NA
CDR3: CSSSLQGAEQYF
DNA: TGTTCCAGCAGTCTACAGGGGGCCGAGCAGTACTTC

D: TRBD1
J: TRBJ1-1
V: TRBV18
size: NA
CDR3: CASSLGTGGVMNTEAFF
DNA: TGTGCCAGCTCACTGGGGACAGGGGGAGTCATGAACACTGAAGCTTTCTTT

D: TRBD2
J: TRBJ2-1
V: TRBV5-4
size: NA
CDR3: CASSPGLAGGNEQFF
DNA: TGTGCCAGCAGCCCGGGACTAGCGGGAGGCAATGAGCAGTTCTTC

D: NA
J: TRBJ2-1
V: TRBV7-9
size: NA
CDR3: CASSPRKLQPRNEQFF
DNA: TGTGCCAGCAGCCCCCGGAAGCTCCAACCGAGGAATGAGCAGTTCTTC

D: NA
J: TRBJ2-7
V: TRBV28
size: NA
CDR3: CASRPPGGYEQYF
DNA: TGTGCCAGCAGGCCTCCCGGGGGCTACGAGCAGTACTTC

D: NA
J: TRBJ2-3
V: TRBV5-1
size: NA
CDR3: CASSPEGREGTDTQYF
DNA: TGCGCCAGCAGCCCGGAGGGCAGGGAGGGCACAGATACGCAGTATTTT

D: NA
J: TRBJ2-5
V: TRBV7-2
size: NA
CDR3: CASSPPWSETQYF
DNA: TGTGCCAGCAGCCCCCCTTGGAGTGAGACCCAGTACTTC

D: TRBD1
J: TRBJ1-3
V: TRBV6-1
size: few
CDR3: CASGMRQGAHTIYF
DNA: TGTGCCAGCGGCATGCGACAGGGGGCTCACACCATATATTTT

D: NA
J: TRBJ1-1
V: TRBV11-2
size: NA
CDR3: CASSLDMNTEAFF
DNA: TGTGCCAGCAGCTTAGATATGAACACTGAAGCTTTCTTT

D: NA
J: TRBJ1-1
V: TRBV10-1
size: few
CDR3: CASSQHMNTEAFF
DNA: TGCGCCAGCAGCCAACACATGAACACTGAAGCTTTCTTT

D: NA
J: TRBJ2-2
V: TRBV6-1
size: NA
CDR3: CASSEAGLPSGELFF
DNA: TGTGCCAGCAGTGAAGCGGGACTCCCCTCCGGGGAGCTGTTTTTT

D: TRBD1
J: TRBJ2-5
V: TRBV5-4
size: NA
CDR3: CASSLGSRGSSETQYF
DNA: TGTGCCAGCAGCTTGGGTTCCAGGGGGTCATCGGAGACCCAGTACTTC

D: TRBD2
J: TRBJ2-7
V: TRBV6-5
size: few
CDR3: CASSTSGRGTYEQYF
DNA: TGTGCCAGCAGCACGAGCGGGAGGGGGACCTACGAGCAGTACTTC

D: NA
J: TRBJ2-1
V: TRBV28
size: NA
CDR3: CASSSPSRNEQFF
DNA: TGTGCCAGCAGTTCGCCCTCTCGGAATGAGCAGTTCTTC

D: TRBD2
J: TRBJ2-7
V: TRBV27
size: NA
CDR3: CASSLSPGGYYEQYF
DNA: TGTGCCAGCAGTTTATCCCCGGGGGGTTACTACGAGCAGTACTTC

D: NA
J: TRBJ1-4
V: TRBV30
size: NA
CDR3: CAWSVVGGEELFF
DNA: TGTGCCTGGAGTGTAGTTGGGGGCGAGGAACTGTTTTTT

D: TRBD2
J: TRBJ2-7
V: TRBV11-1
size: NA
CDR3: CASSITSGEQYF
DNA: TGTGCCAGCAGCATTACTAGCGGCGAGCAGTACTTC

D: TRBD2
J: TRBJ2-1
V: TRBV4-2
size: NA
CDR3: CASSHFGTSGYNEQFF
DNA: TGTGCCAGCAGCCACTTCGGGACTAGCGGATACAATGAGCAGTTCTTC

D: NA
J: TRBJ1-4
V: TRBV30
size: NA
CDR3: CASSLQRGEKLFF
DNA: TGTGCCAGCTCACTCCAAAGGGGGGAAAAACTGTTTTTT

D: NA
J: TRBJ2-3
V: TRBV7-3
size: NA
CDR3: CASSSAPLGSGDTQYF
DNA: TGTGCCAGCAGCTCCGCCCCCCTCGGGAGCGGGGATACGCAGTATTTT

D: TRBD2
J: TRBJ2-7
V: TRBV4-1
size: NA
CDR3: CASSQRGGEQYF
DNA: TGCGCCAGCAGCCAACGCGGGGGTGAGCAGTACTTC

D: NA
J: TRBJ1-1
V: TRBV5-4
size: few
CDR3: CASSPLAGIYSPNTEAFF
DNA: TGTGCCAGCAGCCCTTTGGCAGGCATCTACTCACCGAACACTGAAGCTTTCTTT

D: TRBD1
J: TRBJ1-2
V: TRBV4-1
size: NA
CDR3: CASSQDPGTGFYGYTF
DNA: TGCGCCAGCAGCCAAGACCCGGGGACAGGCTTCTATGGCTACACCTTC

D: TRBD1
J: TRBJ1-2
V: TRBV7-9
size: NA
CDR3: CASSLDDRGLNYGYTF
DNA: TGTGCCAGCAGCTTAGATGACAGGGGGCTAAATTATGGCTACACCTTC